Listed here are 25 T cell receptor beta chains from one sample, sequenced in a study of Tregs in tolerant kidney transplant recipients. Using immunoSEQ multiplex PCR, the repertoire was profiled, and TCRdb retains in-frame clones only, with some absent. The repertoire has over 60,000 clones, about 83% of them found once; the top ten carry roughly 4.5%. Sequenced sample: CD4+ T cells from blood. The receptors were gathered from a human donor in good health.

The V call is TRBV11-3, the J call TRBJ2-7; 10 nucleotides line up with TRBD2. The CDR3 extends over 15 amino acids. The V gene's germline CDR1 is SGHNT and CDR2 YENEEA. Trimming removed 5 bases from V and 4 bases from J; junction bases left unmatched: 8. The CDR3 DNA reads TGTGCCAGCAGCCCGGGGACTAGCGCAGCTTACGAGCAGTACTTC. Its protein is CASSPGTSAAYEQYF.

This clone appeared many times. The V gene is TRBV6-5, the J gene TRBJ2-2; 9 bases are shared with TRBD2. This CDR3 is built from 13 residues. J was trimmed by 6 bases and V by 6 bases; bases with no gene match: 2. Looked up from germline, CDR1 is MNHEY and CDR2 is SVGAGI. The CDR3 DNA follows: TGTGCCAGCAGAGCGGGAGGATCCGGGGAGCTGTTTTTT. Its translation is CASRAGGSGELFF.

In its sample, this clone was seen once. The chain is built from TRBV5-5 and TRBJ2-1; D gene ambiguous. Trimming shortened V by 0 bases and J by 7 bases, and 17 bases separated the two germline ends. The CDR3 has 16 residues. Germline CDR1 SGHKS, CDR2 YYEKEE (reference sequence). CDR3 loop: CASSLAAIVDGNEQFF. In DNA form, the CDR3 reads TGTGCCAGCAGCTTGGCAGCTATTGTTGATGGAAATGAGCAGTTCTTC.

The chain has TRBV10-3 and TRBJ2-5; a weak D match, TRBD2 (6 bases). In germline, CDR1 is ENHRY, CDR2 SYGVKD. The CDR3 sequence is 16 residues long. The V and J ends lost 10 bases and 3 bases respectively, with 24 bases between them. In DNA, the CDR3 is TGTGCCAGCAGCCCGGGGACTGGAAGTAGAGAAGAGACCCAGTACTTC. Amino acids: CASSPGTGSREETQYF.

The chain links TRBV7-9 to TRBJ1-2; no definite D call. Trimming shortened V by 3 bases and J by 7 bases, and 15 bases separated the two germline ends. This CDR3 is 14 amino acids long. CDR1 and CDR2 (germline): SEHNR, FQNEAQ (reference sequence). CDR3 region: CASSFALQAGGYTF. CDR3 DNA: TGTGCCAGCAGCTTTGCCCTGCAGGCGGGTGGCTACACCTTC.

J is TRBJ1-6 and V is TRBV6-1; perhaps TRBD1 as D (5 bases). The ends were cut back, 2 bases at V and 9 bases at J, with 8 bases in the middle. The CDR3 is 13 residues long. Germline values: CDR1 MNHNS, CDR2 SASEGT. Here the CDR3 reads CASSESGTSPLHF. The CDR3 DNA reads TGTGCCAGCAGTGAATCGGGGACTTCACCCCTCCACTTT.

The rearrangement links TRBV7-2 to TRBJ2-5; 7 bases line up with TRBD2. This CDR3 is 15 amino acids long. V trimming: 0 bases; J trimming: 0 bases; junction bases outside the gene matches: 1. Germline assignment: CDR1 SGHTA and CDR2 FQGNSA. Here the CDR3 DNA reads TGTGCCAGCAGCTTAGCTGGGACTAACCAAGAGACCCAGTACTTC. This translates into CASSLAGTNQETQYF.

As regards this clone: The sample carries other DNA sequences with the same CDR3. V and J are TRBV18 and TRBJ1-1; D is uncertain. CDR1 KGHSH and CDR2 LQKENI come from the germline V gene. The CDR3 has 13 amino acids. Trimming left V 3 bases short and J 2 bases short, with 7 bases between. Here the CDR3 DNA reads TGTGCCAGCTCACCGGGCAGCAACACTGAAGCTTTCTTT. Encoded protein: CASSPGSNTEAFF.

This chain uses TRBV5-4 with TRBJ2-3, with 7 nucleotides matching TRBD2. The length of the CDR3 is 17 residues. With 2 bases clipped from V and 2 bases from J, the junction kept 11 bases outside the gene matches. Germline CDR1 reads SGHNT; CDR2 reads YYREEE (reference sequence). The CDR3, as DNA: TGTGCCAGCAGCTTCGGTCGGGCGGGGGAGGTCACAGATACGCAGTATTTT. Amino acid sequence: CASSFGRAGEVTDTQYF.

This clone came up once. The chain carries TRBV27 and TRBJ2-1; 10 bases fit TRBD2. The V segment lost 3 bases and the J segment 6 bases; nucleotides outside the gene matches: 5. Germline CDR1 MNHEY, CDR2 SMNVEV (reference sequence). CDR3 size: 15 residues. CDR3 sequence reads: CASSFISGGANEQFF. DNA for the CDR3: TGTGCCAGCAGTTTTATAAGCGGGGGGGCCAATGAGCAGTTCTTC.

The J gene is TRBJ1-4, the V gene TRBV28; D is undetermined. V was shortened by 6 bases and J by 7 bases, with 9 bases between the two germline ends. The CDR3 totals 12 residues. The germline gives CDR1 MDHEN, CDR2 SYDVKM. The CDR3 region has the DNA TGTGCCAGCAGGTCCGTTCCTGAAAAACTGTTTTTT. Translated, it gives CASRSVPEKLFF.

The chain joins TRBV6-1 to TRBJ2-7; 9 bases map to TRBD1. The V gene's germline CDR1 is MNHNS and CDR2 SASEGT. The CDR3 spans 15 residues. The junction had 10 bases not matched to a gene; V was cut back by 8 bases and J by 2 bases. This CDR3 reads CASSKGQGSTYEQYF. DNA for the CDR3: TGTGCCAGCTCTAAAGGACAGGGGAGCACCTACGAGCAGTACTTC.

The chain is built from TRBV7-9 and TRBJ2-3; unclear D gene. Trimming removed 5 bases from V and 2 bases from J, with 11 bases in between. Germline loops: CDR1 SEHNR, CDR2 FQNEAQ (reference sequence). CDR3 length equals 14 residues. The CDR3 region is CASSHSGHTDTQYF. CDR3 bases: TGTGCCAGCAGCCACAGTGGTCACACAGATACGCAGTATTTT.

This rearrangement joins TRBV6-5 to TRBJ2-5; 8 bases are a match to TRBD1. CDR1 and CDR2 (germline): MNHEY, SVGAGI. CDR3 length: 13 residues. V lost 6 bases, J lost 3 bases, and 3 bases stayed unmatched. CDR3 in amino acids: CASRGQGEETQYF. The CDR3 DNA reads as TGTGCCAGCAGAGGACAGGGAGAAGAGACCCAGTACTTC.

The chain has TRBV7-8 and TRBJ2-7; no definite D call. The CDR3 sequence is 13 residues long. Germline loops: CDR1 SGHVS, CDR2 FQNEAQ. The V end was cut by 4 bases, the J end by 0 bases, with 7 bases between. CDR3 in amino acids: CASSSRGSYEQYF. CDR3 in DNA: TGTGCCAGCAGCTCCCGAGGCTCCTACGAGCAGTACTTC.

The CDR3: CASSLGGKGRPNYGYTF. The CDR3 DNA reads as TGTGCCAGCAGCTTAGGCGGCAAAGGACGGCCAAACTATGGCTACACCTTC. The chain recombines TRBV7-3 with TRBJ1-2; D unresolved. The length of the CDR3 is 17 residues. Germline values: CDR1 SGHTA, CDR2 FQGTGA. With 2 bases removed from V and 2 bases from J, the gap between germline ends came to 18 bases.

The chain employs TRBV19 and TRBJ1-3; maybe TRBD1 (5 bases). V dropped 11 bases and J dropped 1 base, with 12 bases sitting between them. The V gene's germline CDR1 is LNHDA and CDR2 SQIVND (reference sequence). The CDR3 is 13 amino acids. In DNA, the CDR3 is TGTGCCGGGGGTGACACTTCTGGAAACACCATATATTTT. This translates into CAGGDTSGNTIYF.

The chain combines TRBV20-1 with TRBJ2-1; D is uncertain. V lost 3 bases, J lost 8 bases, and 8 bases lay in between. The germline V gene has CDR1 DFQATT and CDR2 SNEGSKA (reference sequence). The CDR3 has 11 amino acids. The CDR3 reads CSARLGYEQFF. The CDR3 DNA sequence: TGCAGTGCTAGGTTGGGATATGAGCAGTTCTTC.

The gene calls are TRBV5-4 and TRBJ1-2; D ambiguous. V was trimmed by 5 bases and J by 4 bases, leaving 15 bases between them. This CDR3 has 14 residues. Germline V lookup: CDR1 SGHNT, CDR2 YYREEE (reference sequence). This CDR3 is CASSSTGEIYGYTF. Written as DNA, the CDR3 is TGTGCCAGCAGTTCAACCGGGGAGATCTATGGCTACACCTTC.

This chain uses TRBV6-1 with TRBJ2-3; either TRBD1 or TRBD2 may supply D (5 bases each). This CDR3 has 13 amino acids. In germline, CDR1 is MNHNS, CDR2 SASEGT. V was pared by 5 bases and J by 9 bases, with 15 bases between. The CDR3 region has the DNA TGTGCCAGCAGTTCTCCTGGGGGAACGACGCAGTATTTT. Amino acid sequence: CASSSPGGTTQYF.

The rearrangement joins TRBV7-2 to TRBJ2-3, with unresolved D. V lost 8 bases and J lost 0, with 15 bases in between. Per the germline V gene, CDR1 is SGHTA and CDR2 is FQGNSA. The CDR3 covers 15 residues. The CDR3 nucleotides read TGTGCCAGCTCCTCACAAGGCGGTAGCACAGATACGCAGTATTTT. Amino acid sequence: CASSSQGGSTDTQYF.

V and J are TRBV2 and TRBJ2-1; 7 bases line up with TRBD2. J lost 10 bases, V lost 5 bases, and 14 bases had no gene match. In germline, CDR1 is SNHLY, CDR2 FYNNEI. CDR3 length: 15 residues. CDR3 in amino acids: CASSPPGVAGGEQFF. For the CDR3, the DNA is TGTGCCAGCAGTCCCCCTGGGGTGGCCGGGGGGGAGCAGTTCTTC.

The chain couples TRBV6-1 to TRBJ1-3; 10 bases match TRBD1. This CDR3 has 14 amino acids. The V segment lost 8 bases and the J segment 7 bases; nucleotides outside the gene matches: 8. The germline V gene encodes CDR1 MNHNS and CDR2 SASEGT. In DNA, the CDR3 is TGTGCCAGCGGATCCGGGACAGGGGTGAACACCATATATTTT. Amino acid sequence: CASGSGTGVNTIYF.

The chain carries TRBV5-4 and TRBJ2-3; 14 positions match TRBD2. The V segment lost 10 bases and the J segment 9 bases; nucleotides outside the gene matches: 19. There are 17 residues in the CDR3. Germline CDR1 reads SGHNT; CDR2 reads YYREEE (reference sequence). CDR3 sequence reads: CARGLAGEVSEPRTQYF. The CDR3 bases are TGTGCCCGGGGACTAGCGGGAGAAGTATCTGAACCGCGGACGCAGTATTTT. Full variable domain (remainder filled in from reference TRBV5-4 and TRBJ2-3): ETGVTQSPTHLIKTRGQQVTLRCSSQSGHNTVSWYQQALGQGPQFIFQYYREEENGRGNFPPRFSGLQFPNYSSELNVNALELDDSALYLCARGLAGEVSEPRTQYFGPGTRLTVL.

The chain recombines TRBV5-1 with TRBJ1-3, with 7 bases aligning to TRBD1. Looked up from germline, CDR1 is SGHRS and CDR2 is YFSETQ. The J segment lost 0 bases and the V segment lost 7 bases, leaving 13 bases of the junction unmatched. This CDR3 comprises 17 residues. CDR3 DNA sequence: TGCGCCAGCGGACGAGGGGGCCGAGTCTTCTCTGGAAACACCATATATTTT. Amino acids: CASGRGGRVFSGNTIYF.